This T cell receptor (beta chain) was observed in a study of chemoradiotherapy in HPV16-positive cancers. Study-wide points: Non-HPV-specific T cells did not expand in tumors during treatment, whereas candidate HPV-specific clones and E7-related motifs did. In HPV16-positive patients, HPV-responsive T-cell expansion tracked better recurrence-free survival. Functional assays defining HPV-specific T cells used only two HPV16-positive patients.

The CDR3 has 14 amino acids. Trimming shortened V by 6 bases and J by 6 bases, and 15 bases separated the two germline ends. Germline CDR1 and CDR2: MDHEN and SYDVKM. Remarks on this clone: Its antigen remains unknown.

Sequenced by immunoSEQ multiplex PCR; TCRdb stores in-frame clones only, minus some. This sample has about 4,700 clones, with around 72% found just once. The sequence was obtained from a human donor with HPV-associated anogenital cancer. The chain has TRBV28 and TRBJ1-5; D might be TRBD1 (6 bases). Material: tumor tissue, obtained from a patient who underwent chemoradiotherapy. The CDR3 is CASRLTGYGQPQHF. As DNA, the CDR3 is TGTGCCAGCAGACTCACAGGGTACGGTCAGCCCCAGCATTTT.